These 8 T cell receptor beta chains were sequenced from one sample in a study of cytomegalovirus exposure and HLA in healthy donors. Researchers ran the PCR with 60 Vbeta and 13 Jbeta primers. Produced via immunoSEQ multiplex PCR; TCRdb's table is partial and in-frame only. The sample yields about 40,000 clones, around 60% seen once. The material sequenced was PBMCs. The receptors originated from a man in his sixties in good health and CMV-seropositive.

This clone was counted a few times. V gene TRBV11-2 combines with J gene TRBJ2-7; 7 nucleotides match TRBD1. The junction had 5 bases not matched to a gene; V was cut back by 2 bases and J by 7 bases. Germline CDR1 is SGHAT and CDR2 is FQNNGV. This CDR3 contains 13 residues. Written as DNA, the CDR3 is TGTGCCAGCAGCTTATCTACAGGGGTTGAGCAGTACTTC. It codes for CASSLSTGVEQYF.

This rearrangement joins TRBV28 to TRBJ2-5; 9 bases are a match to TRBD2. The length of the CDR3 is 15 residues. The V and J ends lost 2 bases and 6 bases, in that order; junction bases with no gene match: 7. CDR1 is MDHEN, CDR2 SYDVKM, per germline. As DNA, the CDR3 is TGTGCCAGCAGTTTACTGTCGCCTAGCGGGAAGACCCAGTACTTC. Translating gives CASSLLSPSGKTQYF.

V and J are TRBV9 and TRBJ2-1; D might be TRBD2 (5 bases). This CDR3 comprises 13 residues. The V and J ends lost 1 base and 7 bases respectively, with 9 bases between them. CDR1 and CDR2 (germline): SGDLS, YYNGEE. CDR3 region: CASSVSTGNEQFF. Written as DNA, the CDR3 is TGTGCCAGCAGCGTATCTACGGGAAATGAGCAGTTCTTC. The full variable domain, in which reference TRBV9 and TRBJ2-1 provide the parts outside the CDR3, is DSGVTQTPKHLITATGQRVTLRCSPRSGDLSVYWYQQSLDQGLQFLIQYYNGEERAKGNILERFSAQQFPDLHSELNLSSLELGDSALYFCASSVSTGNEQFFGPGTRLTVL.

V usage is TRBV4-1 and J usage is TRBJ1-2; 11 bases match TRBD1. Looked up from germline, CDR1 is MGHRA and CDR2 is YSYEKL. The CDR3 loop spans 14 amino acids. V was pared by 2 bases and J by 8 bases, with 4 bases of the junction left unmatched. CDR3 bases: TGCGCCAGCAGCCAACCTGGACAGGGGGCCGGCTACACCTTC. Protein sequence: CASSQPGQGAGYTF.

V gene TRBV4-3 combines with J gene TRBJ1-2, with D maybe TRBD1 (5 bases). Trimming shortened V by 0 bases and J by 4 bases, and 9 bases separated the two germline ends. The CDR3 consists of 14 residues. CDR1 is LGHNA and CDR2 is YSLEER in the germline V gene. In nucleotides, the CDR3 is TGCGCCAGCAGCCAAGAGGGGGGTACCTATGGCTACACCTTC. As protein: CASSQEGGTYGYTF.

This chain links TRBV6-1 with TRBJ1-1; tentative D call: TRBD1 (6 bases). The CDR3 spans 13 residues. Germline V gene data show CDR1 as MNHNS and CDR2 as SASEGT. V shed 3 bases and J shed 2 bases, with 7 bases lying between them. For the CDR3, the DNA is TGTGCCAGCAGTGAGGGGGCAAACACTGAAGCTTTCTTT. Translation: CASSEGANTEAFF.

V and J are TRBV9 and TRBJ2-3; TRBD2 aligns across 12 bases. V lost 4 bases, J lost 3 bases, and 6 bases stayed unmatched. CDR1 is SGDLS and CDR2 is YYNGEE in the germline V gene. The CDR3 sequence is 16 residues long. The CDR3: CASSREGTSGTDTQYF. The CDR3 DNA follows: TGTGCCAGCAGCCGTGAGGGGACTAGCGGGACAGATACGCAGTATTTT.

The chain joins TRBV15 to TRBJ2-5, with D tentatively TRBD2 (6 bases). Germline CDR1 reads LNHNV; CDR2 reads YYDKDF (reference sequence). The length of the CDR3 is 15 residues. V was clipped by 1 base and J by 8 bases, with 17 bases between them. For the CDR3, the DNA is TGTGCCACCAGCAGAGGGTCAGCGGGTGGGGGAACCCAGTACTTC. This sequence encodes CATSRGSAGGGTQYF.